A selection of T cell receptor beta chains follows, all from one sample in a study of neurological immune-mediated disorders. TCRdb reprocessed the 5' RACE reads with MiXCR, giving one entry per CDR3 protein. The data contain almost 30,000 distinct CDR3 sequences, 9.5% to 13% of them singletons. Sequenced material: PBMCs. Every receptor here comes from a woman aged 55 to 70 in good health. Each CDR3 is given without its conserved first and last residue.

>TRBJ1-2|TRBV20-1
SATGSYGYT
>TRBJ2-3|TRBV7-2
ASSLVTSGRMTDTQY
>TRBJ2-7|TRBV12-3/TRBV12-4
ASSLGRAYEQY
>TRBJ1-6|TRBV4-3
ASSQGQGSYNSPLH
>TRBJ1-2|TRBV20-1
SAGTATNYGYT
>TRBJ1-5|TRBV20-1
SASPLGEDQPQH
>TRBJ2-2|TRBV9
ASSPLLGAGELF
>TRBJ1-1|TRBV27
ASSRPPTGFETEAF
>TRBJ2-1|TRBV5-1
ASSLDQAGNYNEQF
>TRBJ2-1|TRBV5-1
ASSGGAGNEQF
>TRBJ2-3|TRBV7-9
ASSLADTQY
>TRBJ2-7|TRBV13
ASSPLTSGNSYEQY
>TRBJ2-1|TRBV20-1
SARSLAGNSYNEQF
>TRBJ2-7|TRBV7-2
ASSLARGGEQY
>TRBJ1-1|TRBV20-1
SASRTGKNTEAF
>TRBJ1-5|TRBV5-5
ASSPGTANQPQH
>TRBJ2-5|TRBV7-9
ASSRYAETQY
>TRBJ1-2|TRBV18
ASSPTGDGYT
>TRBJ2-2|TRBV7-2
ASRDLNTGELF
>TRBJ2-7|TRBV10-2
ASSPSYEQY
>TRBJ1-3|TRBV20-1
SASAASSGNTIY
>TRBJ1-1|TRBV12-3/TRBV12-4
ASSFKGWVTEAF
>TRBJ2-7|TRBV7-2
ASSLGGTSTYEQY
>TRBJ2-2|TRBV10-3
AIREAGDMNTGELF
>TRBJ2-1|TRBV7-8
ASSSAGTYNEQF
>TRBJ1-1|TRBV29-1
SVDREGKGEAF
>TRBJ1-2|TRBV5-5
ASSLGIFSGGRDYGYT
>TRBJ2-7|TRBV20-1
SAREASGYEQY
>TRBJ2-2|TRBV7-6
ASSLSSNTGELF
>TRBJ2-7|TRBV7-2
ASSAGPAGEQY
>TRBJ2-3|TRBV27
ASKQQGRTDTQY
>TRBJ1-5|TRBV6-5
ASRPLRVTSNQPQH
>TRBJ2-5|TRBV28
ASSRQGRETQY
>TRBJ2-7|TRBV7-2
ASSQSLTPHEQY
>TRBJ1-1|TRBV5-1
ASSLSGTNTEAF
>TRBJ2-1|TRBV7-2
ASSARASSYNEQF
>TRBJ2-7|TRBV12-3/TRBV12-4
ASSFVGPRWTYEQY
>TRBJ2-7|TRBV4-2
ASSQEWAAGTYEQY
>TRBJ2-3|TRBV5-1
ASSQADTQY
>TRBJ1-4|TRBV4-2
ASSQITALKLF
>TRBJ2-1|TRBV5-1
ASSFPTGDNEQF
>TRBJ1-1|TRBV5-1
ASSLEMAGMNTEAF
>TRBJ1-1|TRBV11-2
ASSLAWGPAAVAF
>TRBJ1-3|TRBV27
ASSLRSPYSGNTIY
>TRBJ2-3|TRBV7-2
ASSSTGWVDTQY
>TRBJ2-7|TRBV7-2
ASSLGDRTYEQY
>TRBJ2-3|TRBV7-2
ASSQGWSSDTQY
>TRBJ1-2|TRBV25-1
ASSDPQALGGYT
>TRBJ2-7|TRBV28
ASSLAGTGRHEQY
>TRBJ1-1|TRBV27
ASSLNSGGKAF
>TRBJ2-4|TRBV5-1
ASSFTAATAKNIQY
>TRBJ2-1|TRBV5-1
ASSLGFNEQF
>TRBJ2-1|TRBV29-1
SVEDRASGRVNNEQF
>TRBJ2-1|TRBV5-1
ASSLTDRDYNEQF
>TRBJ1-1|TRBV10-2
ASSESGYPNWGTEAF
>TRBJ1-6|TRBV15
ATSREGENSPLH
>TRBJ2-1|TRBV12-3/TRBV12-4
ASSLRQGHYNDQF